The source of this TCR beta chain is a study of T cells after yellow fever vaccination. The germline V gene has CDR1 MNHNS and CDR2 SASEGT. J lost 1 base, V lost 6 bases, and 5 bases had no gene match. The CDR3 is 16 residues long. The study's findings and limits: There was a possibility that FACS-sorted repertoires contained abundant clonotypes contaminating from the bulk population. In post-booster samples, most primary-vaccination clones reappeared (roughly 96% CD4, about 90% CD8).

The TCR cDNA carried a universal primer site and UMIs from 5'RACE template switching. MiXCR was run by TCRdb on the 5' RACE reads, yielding one entry per CDR3 protein. The data show roughly 150,000 distinct CDR3 sequences, almost 7% seen once. For this clonotype: Its specificity is unknown.

J is TRBJ2-2 and V is TRBV6-1; 10 bases are a match to TRBD1. Sequences were derived from CD4+ T cells sorted from PBMCs, sampled 5 days after the first yellow fever vaccination. This receptor was taken from a man aged 18 to 35 who received the YFV17D yellow fever vaccine. The CDR3 sequence is CASRPGQGWNTGELFF. The CDR3 DNA reads TGTGCCAGCAGGCCGGGACAGGGGTGGAACACCGGGGAGCTGTTTTTT.